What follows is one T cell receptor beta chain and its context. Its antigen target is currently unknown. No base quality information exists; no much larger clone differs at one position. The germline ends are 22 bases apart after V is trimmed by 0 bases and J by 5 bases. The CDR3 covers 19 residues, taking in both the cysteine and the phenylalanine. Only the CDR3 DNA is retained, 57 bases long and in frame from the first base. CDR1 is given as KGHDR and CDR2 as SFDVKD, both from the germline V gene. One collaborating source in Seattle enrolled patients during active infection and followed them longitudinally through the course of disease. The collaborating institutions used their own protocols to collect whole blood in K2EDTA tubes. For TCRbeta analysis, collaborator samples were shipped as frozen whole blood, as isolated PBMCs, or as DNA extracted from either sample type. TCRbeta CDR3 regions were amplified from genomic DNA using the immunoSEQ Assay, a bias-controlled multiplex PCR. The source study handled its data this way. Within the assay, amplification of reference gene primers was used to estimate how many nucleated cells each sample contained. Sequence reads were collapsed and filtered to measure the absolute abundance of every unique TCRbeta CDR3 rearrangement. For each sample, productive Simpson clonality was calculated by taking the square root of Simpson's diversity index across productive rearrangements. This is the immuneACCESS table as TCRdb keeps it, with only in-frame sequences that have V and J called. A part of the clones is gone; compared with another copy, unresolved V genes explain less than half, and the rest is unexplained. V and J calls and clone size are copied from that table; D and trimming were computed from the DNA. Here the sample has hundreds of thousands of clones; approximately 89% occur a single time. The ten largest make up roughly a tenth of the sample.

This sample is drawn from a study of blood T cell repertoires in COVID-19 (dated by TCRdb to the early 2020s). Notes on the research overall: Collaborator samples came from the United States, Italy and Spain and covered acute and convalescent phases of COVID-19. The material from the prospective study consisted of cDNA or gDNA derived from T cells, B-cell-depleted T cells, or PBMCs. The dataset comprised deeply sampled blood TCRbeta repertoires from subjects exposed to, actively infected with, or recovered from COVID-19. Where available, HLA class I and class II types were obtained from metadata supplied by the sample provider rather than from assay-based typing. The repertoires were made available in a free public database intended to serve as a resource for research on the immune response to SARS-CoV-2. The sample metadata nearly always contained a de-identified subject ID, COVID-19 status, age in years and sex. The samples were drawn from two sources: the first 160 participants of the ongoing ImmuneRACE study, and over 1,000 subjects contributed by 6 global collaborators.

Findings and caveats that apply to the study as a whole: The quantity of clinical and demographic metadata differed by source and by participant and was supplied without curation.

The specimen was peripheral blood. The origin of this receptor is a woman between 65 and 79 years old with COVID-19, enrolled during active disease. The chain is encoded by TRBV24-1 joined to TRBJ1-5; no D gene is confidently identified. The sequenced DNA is TGTGCCACCAGTGATTTGCAGTTTTTTAACGGATTGAGGGATCAGCCCCAGCATTTT. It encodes CATSDLQFFNGLRDQPQHF.